Below, 26 T cell receptor beta chains from the same sample are listed, as sequenced in a study of T cell responses to AZD1222 COVID-19 vaccine (dated by TCRdb to the early 2020s). What the time point label conveys for this sample: baseline before first vaccination. Reading the label with the study, this specimen's treatment or condition is: meningococcal conjugate vaccine given as trial control. Libraries were built with the immunoSEQ multiplex PCR assay. Sourced from immuneACCESS, this table was stored by TCRdb with only in-frame sequences that have V and J called. A share of the clones is absent; for the studies checked, an unresolved V gene accounts for under half, and the remainder has no known explanation. Across this sample there are about 83,000 clones, with around 87% seen only once. The ten largest clones capture around 5.1% of the sample. The sample in question was peripheral blood, obtained on day 0 of MenACWY control vaccination. The receptors here all came from an adult in good health.

The chain is built from TRBV15 and TRBJ1-2; maybe TRBD1 (6 bases). Germline lookup yields CDR1 LNHNV and CDR2 YYDKDF (reference sequence). CDR3 length: 17 amino acids. V lost 0 bases and J lost 0, with 14 bases in between. CDR3 nucleotides: TGTGCCACCAGCAGAGATCTGGGGGGCTGGACTAACTATGGCTACACCTTC. Residues: CATSRDLGGWTNYGYTF.

The J gene is TRBJ1-2, the V gene TRBV4-2; D gene uncertain. The CDR3 is 15 residues long. Trimming removed 2 bases from V and 0 bases from J, with 10 bases in between. Germline-derived CDR1 and CDR2 are LGHNA and YNFKEQ. The CDR3: CASSQLTPTNYGYTF. The CDR3 DNA reads TGTGCCAGCAGCCAATTAACGCCAACTAACTATGGCTACACCTTC.

The V call is TRBV2, the J call TRBJ2-4, with D possibly matching TRBD1 (5 bases). The CDR3 runs to 15 residues. Germline loops: CDR1 SNHLY, CDR2 FYNNEI. Trimming shortened V by 3 bases and J by 7 bases, and 16 bases separated the two germline ends. In DNA, the CDR3 is TGTGCCAGCAGTGACACGAGACAGCAATGGAACATTCAGTACTTC. Translated, it gives CASSDTRQQWNIQYF.

The V call is TRBV2, the J call TRBJ1-2; D perhaps matches TRBD1 (6 bases). Germline lookup yields CDR1 SNHLY and CDR2 FYNNEI. Between the trimmed V and J ends, which lost 11 bases and 7 bases, there was a span of 23 bases. The CDR3 sequence is 14 residues long. CDR3 bases: TGTGCCTGCACCCGAAGGGGGGAGATGGGTGGCTACACCTTC. It encodes CACTRRGEMGGYTF.

The chain has TRBV7-2 and TRBJ2-2; no clear D gene. Germline CDR1 is SGHTA and CDR2 is FQGNSA. This CDR3 contains 12 residues. Trimming removed 5 bases from V and 3 bases from J, with 4 bases in between. The CDR3 coding sequence is TGTGCCAGCAGCACCTACACCGGGGAGCTGTTTTTT. Amino acid sequence: CASSTYTGELFF.

This chain connects TRBV24-1 to TRBJ2-5, with D hard to call. Germline values: CDR1 KGHDR, CDR2 SFDVKD. The CDR3 is made up of 12 amino acids. Trimming pared 1 base from V and 3 bases from J, leaving 2 bases between. The CDR3 region is CATSDFKETQYF. CDR3 coding DNA: TGTGCCACCAGTGATTTTAAAGAGACCCAGTACTTC.

The chain carries TRBV5-4 and TRBJ2-6, with D hard to call. Trimming pared 4 bases from V and 0 bases from J, leaving 2 bases between. Germline V gives CDR1 SGHNT, CDR2 YYREEE (reference sequence). CDR3 length: 13 amino acids. The CDR3 DNA is TGTGCCAGCAGCCCCTCTGGGGCCAACGTCCTGACTTTC. This codes for CASSPSGANVLTF.

The V call is TRBV19, the J call TRBJ1-5, with 7 bases identical to TRBD1. The germline gives CDR1 LNHDA, CDR2 SQIVND (reference sequence). The CDR3 consists of 13 residues. The ends lost 5 bases at V and 6 bases at J; junction bases unmatched: 4. The CDR3 loop reads CASSEGGGQPQHF. The CDR3, as DNA: TGTGCCAGTAGTGAAGGGGGCGGTCAGCCCCAGCATTTT.

This clone was recorded once. The chain combines TRBV4-3 with TRBJ1-2; D might be TRBD1 (5 bases). Per germline, CDR1 LGHNA and CDR2 YSLEER. The V gene lost 0 bases and the J gene lost 5 bases, with 19 bases spanning the gap. The CDR3 totals 17 residues. CDR3 sequence: CASSQDFLGTATYGYTF. As DNA, the CDR3 is TGCGCCAGCAGCCAAGATTTTTTAGGGACCGCGACGTATGGCTACACCTTC.

The chain is built from TRBV27 and TRBJ1-6, with no clear D. Germline CDR1 reads MNHEY; CDR2 reads SMNVEV (reference sequence). CDR3 length equals 18 residues. V was pared by 6 bases and J by 6 bases, with 24 bases between. In nucleotides, the CDR3 is TGTGCCAGCAGCGGGCGCGATTTGGGGTTCCCCTCTAATTCACCCCTCCACTTT. Protein product: CASSGRDLGFPSNSPLHF.

The chain is built from TRBV5-6 and TRBJ1-4; 8 bases match TRBD1. V gave up 1 base and J gave up 8 bases; unmatched junction bases: 4. CDR1 and CDR2 from the germline V gene are SGHDT and YYEEEE. This CDR3 contains 14 residues. The CDR3 coding sequence is TGTGCCAGCAGCTTGACAGGGGGTCGAGAAAAACTGTTTTTT. Translated, it gives CASSLTGGREKLFF.

The rearrangement links TRBV14 to TRBJ2-2; D is undetermined. V gave up 5 bases and J gave up 7 bases, with 5 bases separating them. Germline CDR1 SGHDN, CDR2 FVKESK. The CDR3 consists of 11 residues. CDR3 in DNA: TGTGCCAGCAGCTCGCACGGGGAGCTGTTTTTT. Its protein is CASSSHGELFF.

The V and J genes are TRBV28 and TRBJ1-5; no firm D call. Germline CDR1 MDHEN, CDR2 SYDVKM. V dropped 0 bases and J dropped 1 base, with 7 bases sitting between them. CDR3 size: 15 residues. CDR3 sequence reads: CASSLWAVSNQPQHF. The CDR3 region has the DNA TGTGCCAGCAGTTTATGGGCAGTAAGCAATCAGCCCCAGCATTTT.

The V and J genes are TRBV28 and TRBJ1-2, with a weak D call TRBD1 (6 bases). V was cut by 4 bases and J by 7 bases, with 19 bases left in between. This CDR3 is built from 15 residues. Germline V lookup: CDR1 MDHEN, CDR2 SYDVKM. The CDR3 region has the DNA TGTGCCAGCAGTTCTTTTTTCGCAGGGGAGGTTGGCTACACCTTC. This codes for CASSSFFAGEVGYTF.

The genes are TRBV9 and TRBJ2-1; D may be TRBD2 (5 bases). The CDR3 sequence is 15 residues long. Per germline, CDR1 SGDLS and CDR2 YYNGEE. V was shortened by 2 bases and J by 2 bases, with 11 bases between the two germline ends. The CDR3 region is CASSVEGTAYNEQFF. Here the CDR3 DNA reads TGTGCCAGCAGCGTTGAGGGAACTGCCTACAATGAGCAGTTCTTC.

This clone appeared a single time. CDR3 DNA sequence: TGTGCCAGCAGCGTAGCAGGGCAGAGTGAAGCTTTCTTT. It specifies CASSVAGQSEAFF. This sequence joins TRBV9 and TRBJ1-1, with D possibly TRBD1 on 5 matching bases. The CDR3 runs 13 residues. Germline loops: CDR1 SGDLS, CDR2 YYNGEE. V was trimmed by 0 bases and J by 7 bases, leaving 10 bases between them.

This clone was detected only once. Other nucleotide sequences in the sample specify the same CDR3. The V gene is TRBV18, the J gene TRBJ2-1; 7 bases are shared with TRBD2. The V segment lost 3 bases and the J segment 7 bases; nucleotides outside the gene matches: 0. This CDR3 comprises 12 residues. Germline-derived CDR1 and CDR2 are KGHSH and LQKENI. Here the CDR3 reads CASSPGGNEQFF. CDR3 DNA sequence: TGTGCCAGCTCACCCGGGGGGAATGAGCAGTTCTTC.

The CDR3 here is CASSLGAEQYF. The CDR3 nucleotides read TGTGCCAGCAGTTTAGGGGCCGAGCAGTACTTC. V gene TRBV12-3 or TRBV12-4 combines with J gene TRBJ2-7; D gene unclear. V lost 1 base and J lost 6, with 4 bases in between. The length of the CDR3 is 11 residues.

The chain uses TRBV7-9 and TRBJ1-1, with 7 bases that match TRBD1. Per germline, CDR1 SEHNR and CDR2 FQNEAQ (reference sequence). The CDR3 length is 17 residues. V was pared by 5 bases and J by 1 base, with 13 bases of the junction left unmatched. CDR3 in DNA: TGTGCCAGCAGCCCCCGCTCAGGGGGGGCACAGAACACTGAAGCTTTCTTT. Protein: CASSPRSGGAQNTEAFF.

This chain links TRBV19 with TRBJ2-1; the match to TRBD1 covers 8 bases. V lost 0 bases to trimming and J lost 8 bases; unmatched junction nucleotides: 3. The CDR3 totals 14 residues. CDR1 is LNHDA, CDR2 SQIVND, per germline (reference sequence). CDR3 DNA: TGTGCCAGTAGTATAGAAGACAGGGGCCATGAGCAGTTCTTC. This encodes CASSIEDRGHEQFF. Together with reference TRBV19 and TRBJ2-1, the CDR3 gives the full variable domain: DGGITQSPKYLFRKEGQNVTLSCEQNLNHDAMYWYRQDPGQGLRLIYYSQIVNDFQKGDIAEGYSVSREKKESFPLTVTSAQKNPTAFYLCASSIEDRGHEQFFGPGTRLTVL.

The V gene is TRBV2, the J gene TRBJ1-2; TRBD1 might be the D (6 bases). Germline CDR1 is SNHLY and CDR2 is FYNNEI. The CDR3 is made up of 15 amino acids. V lost 6 bases and J lost 2, with 16 bases in between. The CDR3 nucleotides are TGTGCCAGCAGCATACGACGGGACACCAACTATGGCTACACCTTC. Amino acid sequence: CASSIRRDTNYGYTF.

V and J are TRBV19 and TRBJ2-5; no definite D call. Germline V lookup: CDR1 LNHDA, CDR2 SQIVND (reference sequence). Trimming pared 5 bases from V and 5 bases from J, leaving 15 bases between. The CDR3 has 14 residues. The CDR3 DNA is TGTGCCAGTAGTTTATCCGGGCAGCTTGAGACCCAGTACTTC. This gives the protein CASSLSGQLETQYF.

This clone appeared a few times. V gene TRBV4-1 combines with J gene TRBJ2-7; 14 bases agree with TRBD2. The CDR3 consists of 15 residues. Germline CDR1 reads MGHRA; CDR2 reads YSYEKL. With 4 bases clipped from V and 2 bases from J, the junction kept 1 base outside the gene matches. CDR3: CASSRGLAGAYEQYF. Here the CDR3 DNA reads TGCGCCAGCAGCCGGGGACTAGCGGGAGCCTACGAGCAGTACTTC.

Concerning this clone itself: The same CDR3 arises from other DNA sequences in this sample as well. CDR3 sequence reads: CSARGPYEQYF. CDR3 in DNA: TGCAGTGCTAGGGGACCTTACGAGCAGTACTTC. The genes are TRBV20-1 and TRBJ2-7; D is tentatively TRBD1 or TRBD2 (5 bases each). V was pared by 3 bases and J by 4 bases, with 7 bases between. The germline V gene has CDR1 DFQATT and CDR2 SNEGSKA (reference sequence). CDR3 length equals 11 residues.

The chain employs TRBV6-5 and TRBJ2-7; 12 bases are a match to TRBD1. Trimming at V came to 0 bases and at J to 5 bases, leaving 5 bases not matched to a gene. This CDR3 is built from 16 residues. The germline gives CDR1 MNHEY, CDR2 SVGAGI. CDR3 DNA: TGTGCCAGCAGTTACTCGACGGGACAGGGGGCGAACGAGCAGTACTTC. Protein sequence: CASSYSTGQGANEQYF.

The chain has TRBV19 and TRBJ2-1, with D perhaps matching TRBD2 (5 bases). V lost 5 bases to trimming and J lost 4 bases, with 12 bases between them. The CDR3 is made up of 14 amino acids. Germline V gene sequence: CDR1 LNHDA, CDR2 SQIVND (reference sequence). CDR3 coding DNA: TGTGCCAGTAGTGGAGGTCTCGGGTACAATGAGCAGTTCTTC. The encoded protein is CASSGGLGYNEQFF.